This note documents a single T cell receptor beta chain sequence. Using immunoSEQ multiplex PCR, the repertoire was profiled, and TCRdb retains in-frame clones only, with some absent. The data hold some 660,000 clones, with 55% to 85% observed a single time. The data were taken from a study of shared clonotypes between healthy human individuals. This CDR3 comprises 16 residues. V lost 2 bases and J lost 2, with 14 bases in between. Germline V gene sequence: CDR1 MGHDK, CDR2 SYGVNS. Specimen: memory CD4+ T cells sorted from blood. Subset given: CD45RA-negative fraction. This chain links TRBV25-1 with TRBJ2-3; D tentatively reads TRBD1 or TRBD2 (5 bases each). The receptor was derived from a woman aged 25 to 39 in good health. CDR3: CASSERQAGTTDTQYF. The CDR3 nucleotides read TGTGCCAGCAGTGAAAGGCAAGCCGGGACCACAGATACGCAGTATTTT.